This record concerns one TCR beta chain sequence. Its antigen is not identified. The isolated RNA, all of it, was reverse transcribed, so expressed TCRB transcripts were what got sequenced. Clones were sequenced by immunoSEQ multiplex PCR, and TCRdb holds only the in-frame ones, with some missing. Among roughly 120,000 clones, around 40% were seen once, and the ten largest hold about 0.07%. This record belongs to a study of beta chain features in type 1 diabetes. For the study at large: Patients were similar to healthy donors in age and gender (as well as in cell yields).

Broader study findings: Individuals with type 1 diabetes displayed fewer insertions and more deletions at VDJ junctions. Type 1 diabetes patients had TCRB CDR3s that were shorter (moderately but significantly so) in all four CD4+ subsets. Small HLA sub-analyses could not settle whether HLA shapes TCRB rearrangement.

Trimming took 3 bases from V and 3 from J, leaving 12 bases between them. Germline CDR1 is SEHNR and CDR2 is FQNEAQ (reference sequence). CDR3 length equals 15 residues. Sequencing was performed on stem cell memory CD4+ T cells from blood. The chain employs TRBV7-9 and TRBJ1-3; a possible D gene is TRBD1 (5 bases). This clonotype originated in a woman aged 18-29 years in good health. The CDR3 loop is CASSFGGDDGNTIYF. CDR3 coding DNA: TGTGCCAGCAGCTTTGGAGGGGATGATGGAAACACCATATATTTT.